Each of the 28 T cell receptor beta chains below was sequenced from the same sample in a study of early T cells in non-severe SARS-CoV-2 infection. TCRdb called the 5' RACE reads again in MiXCR, with one record for every CDR3 protein. Here the sample spans roughly 54,000 distinct CDR3 sequences, roughly 13% being singletons. Sample: whole blood. The receptors shown here come from an adult who was a healthcare worker with PCR-confirmed SARS-CoV-2 infection or an uninfected control (not recorded which).

This clonotype was counted at least ten times. The chain couples TRBV5-4 to TRBJ1-2, with TRBD1 identical over 12 bases. This CDR3 has 16 residues. Trimming removed 0 bases from V and 11 bases from J; junction bases left unmatched: 11. Germline V gene data show CDR1 as SGHNT and CDR2 as YYREEE (reference sequence). The CDR3 sequence is CASSLEAGGTGGRYTF. For the CDR3, the DNA is TGTGCCAGCAGCTTGGAGGCTGGAGGGACAGGGGGCAGATACACCTTC.

The chain recombines TRBV28 with TRBJ1-2; D is unresolved. The CDR3 is made up of 13 amino acids. Germline values: CDR1 MDHEN, CDR2 SYDVKM. V dropped 6 bases and J dropped 7 bases, with 15 bases sitting between them. The CDR3 region has the DNA TGTGCCAGCAGCCCCGGCCCCATCGGTGGCTACACCTTC. Its protein product is CASSPGPIGGYTF.

CDR3 sequence reads: CASSDLDRWEAYEQFF. The CDR3 nucleotides read TGTGCCAGCAGTGACCTGGACCGCTGGGAAGCGTATGAGCAGTTCTTC. The chain joins TRBV2 to TRBJ2-1, with D unresolved. Per germline, CDR1 SNHLY and CDR2 FYNNEI. This CDR3 region has 16 residues. Trimming removed 3 bases from V and 8 bases from J, with 20 bases in between.

This clonotype has ten or more counts. The rearrangement uses TRBV4-1 and TRBJ2-1; no definite D call. This CDR3 is 16 amino acids long. Germline V gene sequence: CDR1 MGHRA, CDR2 YSYEKL. Between the trimmed V and J ends, which lost 3 bases and 1 base, there was a span of 13 bases. The CDR3 DNA follows: TGCGCCAGCAGCCAGCCTTCTAGTATGTCCTACAATGAGCAGTTCTTC. It specifies CASSQPSSMSYNEQFF.

The rearrangement uses TRBV2 and TRBJ2-5, with 10 nucleotides matching TRBD2. Per germline, CDR1 SNHLY and CDR2 FYNNEI. The junction had 8 bases not matched to a gene; V was cut back by 4 bases and J by 6 bases. The CDR3 has 15 amino acids. The CDR3 DNA is TGTGCCAGCAGTGCTTCTAGCGGGGGAGGAAAGACCCAGTACTTC. Encoded protein: CASSASSGGGKTQYF.

This clonotype was observed a handful of times. V usage is TRBV27 and J usage is TRBJ2-3; the D gene is possibly TRBD1 (6 bases). Trimming shortened V by 6 bases and J by 4 bases, and 17 bases separated the two germline ends. Germline V CDR1 and CDR2: MNHEY, SMNVEV (reference sequence). The CDR3 runs to 15 residues. The chain's CDR3 is CASRSEDSLADTQYF. The CDR3 DNA reads TGTGCCAGCAGAAGTGAGGACAGTTTAGCAGATACGCAGTATTTT.

This clonotype was counted a few times. The genes are TRBV9 and TRBJ2-3; D not resolved. Germline CDR1 is SGDLS and CDR2 is YYNGEE. The CDR3 covers 14 residues. V shed 3 bases and J shed 1 base, with 9 bases lying between them. DNA of the CDR3: TGTGCCAGCAGCGCCCCGGTCGGCACAGATACGCAGTATTTT. Encoded protein: CASSAPVGTDTQYF.

The CDR3 coding sequence is TGTGCCAGCAGCTTAGAGGGGAGGACAGATTATGGCTACACCTTC. Translating gives CASSLEGRTDYGYTF. The V gene is TRBV7-2, the J gene TRBJ1-2, with D possibly being TRBD1 (6 bases). The CDR3 covers 15 residues. The germline V gene has CDR1 SGHTA and CDR2 FQGNSA. With 1 base removed from V and 5 bases from J, the gap between germline ends came to 14 bases.

This clonotype was seen a few times. This rearrangement joins TRBV28 to TRBJ2-7, with 11 bases matching TRBD1. This CDR3 region has 13 residues. V trimming: 8 bases; J trimming: 7 bases; junction bases outside the gene matches: 7. Germline CDR1 is MDHEN and CDR2 is SYDVKM. CDR3: CASADRGPREQYF. In DNA form, the CDR3 reads TGTGCCAGCGCGGACAGGGGGCCCCGGGAGCAGTACTTC.

This clonotype was counted many times. The chain links TRBV11-2 to TRBJ1-2, with 8 nucleotides matching TRBD1. The CDR3 totals 14 residues. The ends lost 6 bases at V and 0 bases at J; junction bases unmatched: 3. CDR1 and CDR2 from the germline V gene are SGHAT and FQNNGV. CDR3 in amino acids: CASSGQGPNYGYTF. CDR3 DNA: TGTGCCAGCAGTGGACAGGGCCCTAACTATGGCTACACCTTC.

This clonotype has at least ten counts. The rearrangement uses TRBV11-2 and TRBJ2-7, with 8 bases that match TRBD1. The CDR3 covers 12 residues. V shed 5 bases, J shed 7 bases, and the junction held 4 bases outside the gene matches. The germline CDR1 and CDR2 sequences are SGHAT and FQNNGV. The DNA of the CDR3 is TGTGCCAGCAGCCCACGGACAGGGGAGCAGTACTTC. This sequence encodes CASSPRTGEQYF.

The gene calls are TRBV29-1 and TRBJ2-1, with D unclear. The CDR3 consists of 12 residues. V was cut by 7 bases and J by 6 bases, with 13 bases left in between. Germline assignment: CDR1 SQVTM and CDR2 ANQGSEA. In DNA form, the CDR3 reads TGCAGCGCCATCAGGCACCTCAATGAGCAGTTCTTC. It translates to CSAIRHLNEQFF.

This clonotype was counted between two and nine times. The CDR3 protein is CASSPSPGTSGAYNEQFF. The CDR3 DNA reads TGTGCCAGCAGCCCGAGCCCGGGGACTAGCGGGGCCTACAATGAGCAGTTCTTC. This chain links TRBV11-2 with TRBJ2-1, with 13 nucleotides matching TRBD2. The trim removed 5 bases at V and 2 bases at J, leaving 9 bases unmatched. Germline-derived CDR1 and CDR2 are SGHAT and FQNNGV. The CDR3 has 18 residues. Complete variable domain (other parts from reference TRBV11-2 and TRBJ2-1): EAGVAQSPRYKIIEKRQSVAFWCNPISGHATLYWYQQILGQGPKLLIQFQNNGVVDDSQLPKDRFSAERLKGVDSTLKIQPAKLEDSAVYLCASSPSPGTSGAYNEQFFGPGTRLTVL.

CDR3 coding DNA: TGTGCCAGTATTGGCCCGGGGAATACCCAGTACTTC. Protein product: CASIGPGNTQYF. The gene calls are TRBV19 and TRBJ2-5; D is possibly TRBD2 (5 bases). Per the germline V gene, CDR1 is LNHDA and CDR2 is SQIVND (reference sequence). The CDR3 is 12 residues long. V was cut by 7 bases and J by 8 bases, with 14 bases left in between.

This clonotype has ten or more counts. V is TRBV7-8 and J is TRBJ2-7; no clear D gene. Deletions cut 2 bases from V and 6 bases from J, with 8 bases between. Germline V gene sequence: CDR1 SGHVS, CDR2 FQNEAQ. This CDR3 spans 12 amino acids. CDR3 DNA sequence: TGTGCCAGCAGCTTAAATGTAGGCGAGCAGTACTTC. Protein sequence: CASSLNVGEQYF.

The gene calls are TRBV6-2 or TRBV6-3 and TRBJ1-1, with 11 nucleotides matching TRBD1. The ends lost 6 bases at V and 5 bases at J; junction bases unmatched: 2. The CDR3 runs 13 residues. Germline loops: CDR1 MNHEY, CDR2 SVGEGT. CDR3 residues: CASRGQGGTEAFF. In nucleotides, the CDR3 is TGTGCCAGCAGGGGACAGGGGGGGACTGAAGCTTTCTTT.

The chain employs TRBV27 and TRBJ2-4; D unresolved. This CDR3 is built from 14 residues. CDR1 is MNHEY, CDR2 SMNVEV, per germline (reference sequence). V shed 6 bases and J shed 1 base, with 10 bases lying between them. CDR3 residues: CASREMRAKNIQYF. CDR3 nucleotide sequence: TGTGCCAGCAGGGAAATGAGGGCCAAAAACATTCAGTACTTC.

This clonotype was picked up a small number of times. The chain links TRBV6-2 or TRBV6-3 to TRBJ2-5, with D possibly matching TRBD2 (7 bases). The germline V gene has CDR1 MNHEY and CDR2 SVGEGT. The CDR3 spans 15 residues. Trimming took 6 bases from V and 5 from J, leaving 19 bases between them. In DNA form, the CDR3 reads TGTGCCAGCAGCATTAGCGGGCCTGGGGGCGAGACCCAGTACTTC. The encoded protein is CASSISGPGGETQYF.

The chain links TRBV28 to TRBJ1-1; D not resolved. Germline CDR1 and CDR2: MDHEN and SYDVKM. Trimming removed 6 bases from V and 3 bases from J, with 11 bases in between. The CDR3 runs 13 residues. CDR3 sequence reads: CASSTSAYTEAFF. CDR3 sequence (DNA): TGTGCCAGCAGCACCTCTGCCTACACTGAAGCTTTCTTT. Together with reference TRBV28 and TRBJ1-1, the CDR3 gives the full variable domain: DVKVTQSSRYLVKRTGEKVFLECVQDMDHENMFWYRQDPGLGLRLIYFSYDVKMKEKGDIPEGYSVSREKKERFSLILESASTNQTSMYLCASSTSAYTEAFFGQGTRLTVV.

This clonotype was counted only a few times. This chain connects TRBV7-9 to TRBJ1-4; D not resolved. The CDR3 length is 16 residues. Trimming left V 2 bases short and J 7 bases short, with 17 bases between. Germline V gene data show CDR1 as SEHNR and CDR2 as FQNEAQ (reference sequence). The CDR3 DNA follows: TGTGCCAGCAGCTTACGTTTAACCGGAGGGAGTGAAAAACTGTTTTTT. Translating gives CASSLRLTGGSEKLFF.

A few counts support this clonotype. The V call is TRBV11-2, the J call TRBJ2-1; D is ambiguous. CDR1 is SGHAT, CDR2 FQNNGV, per germline. The V and J ends lost 4 bases and 0 bases respectively, with 16 bases between them. The CDR3 is made up of 17 amino acids. The CDR3, as DNA: TGTGCCAGCAGCTCCGCAGGTAGGCAGGCCTCCTACAATGAGCAGTTCTTC. Residues: CASSSAGRQASYNEQFF.

This clonotype was seen only a few times. This chain links TRBV6-1 with TRBJ1-4; 10 positions agree with TRBD1. The CDR3 has 18 residues. The J segment lost 10 bases and the V segment lost 2 bases, leaving 16 bases of the junction unmatched. Germline loops: CDR1 MNHNS, CDR2 SASEGT. For the CDR3, the DNA is TGTGCCAGCAGTGAATTCGGGACAGGGGTAGGCCATGAGGGAAAACTGTTTTTT. Protein sequence: CASSEFGTGVGHEGKLFF.

This clonotype was counted ten times or more. The chain carries TRBV7-6 and TRBJ1-1; a weak D match, TRBD1 (6 bases). V lost 1 base, J lost 3 bases, and 12 bases lay in between. Germline CDR1 and CDR2: SGHVS and FNYEAQ. This CDR3 has 15 amino acids. CDR3 bases: TGTGCCAGCAGCTTAGAATCAGGGACATACACTGAAGCTTTCTTT. Translating gives CASSLESGTYTEAFF.

The chain links TRBV2 to TRBJ1-5, with D uncertain. This CDR3 comprises 12 residues. The V end was cut by 6 bases, the J end by 1 base, with 4 bases between. The germline V gene encodes CDR1 SNHLY and CDR2 FYNNEI. CDR3 DNA sequence: TGTGCCAGCAGGGACAGCAATCAGCCCCAGCATTTT. Protein sequence: CASRDSNQPQHF. Combining the CDR3 with reference TRBV2 and TRBJ1-5 gives the whole variable domain EPEVTQTPSHQVTQMGQEVILRCVPISNHLYFYWYRQILGQKVEFLVSFYNNEISEKSEIFDDQFSVERPDGSNFTLKIRSTKLEDSAMYFCASRDSNQPQHFGDGTRLSIL.

This clonotype was counted at least ten times. V usage is TRBV9 and J usage is TRBJ2-1, with a tentative D call TRBD1 (5 bases). Germline lookup yields CDR1 SGDLS and CDR2 YYNGEE. This CDR3 is built from 15 residues. With 0 bases removed from V and 6 bases from J, the gap between germline ends came to 13 bases. DNA for the CDR3: TGTGCCAGCAGCGTAGCTGAAGGTAGGGGCAATGAGCAGTTCTTC. This codes for CASSVAEGRGNEQFF.

The sample holds a few counts of this clonotype. The rearrangement joins TRBV14 to TRBJ2-3; D may be TRBD2 (6 bases). Germline CDR1 reads SGHDN; CDR2 reads FVKESK. V was pared by 3 bases and J by 0 bases, with 13 bases between. The CDR3 sequence is 16 residues long. CDR3 sequence: CASSHYNGGSTDTQYF. The DNA for the CDR3 is TGTGCCAGCAGCCATTATAACGGGGGAAGCACAGATACGCAGTATTTT.

The chain joins TRBV11-3 to TRBJ2-2; no definite D call. This CDR3 has 13 residues. Between the trimmed V and J ends, which lost 6 bases and 5 bases, there was a span of 10 bases. Per germline, CDR1 SGHNT and CDR2 YENEEA. The CDR3 loop reads CASRTDDTGELFF. CDR3 bases: TGTGCCAGCAGAACCGATGATACCGGGGAGCTGTTTTTT.

This clonotype occurred a few times. The chain has TRBV9 and TRBJ2-5; unclear D gene. From germline, CDR1 is SGDLS and CDR2 YYNGEE. The CDR3 covers 13 residues. The ends were cut back, 0 bases at V and 2 bases at J, with 5 bases in the middle. CDR3 region: CASSVGVQETQYF. For the CDR3, the DNA is TGTGCCAGCAGCGTAGGTGTACAAGAGACCCAGTACTTC.